The rows below give T cell receptor beta chains drawn from one sample of a study of blood T cells in healthy people across ages. TCRdb used MiXCR to reprocess the 5' RACE reads, holding one entry per CDR3 protein. Of 600,000 to 850,000 distinct CDR3 sequences listed, 25% are singletons. This same sample was also part of a study on T cells of mothers and their children.

Sequencing was done on a sample of blood. The receptors shown here come from a boy under 18 in good health. Each CDR3 is given with its conserved first and last residue. The D gene is left open where the match is weak. Part of the rows lack a size; the others show once, few, many or a class for expanded clones.

TRBV19	15	TRBJ2-5	-	TRBD2	TGTGCCAGTAACAATCTGGGACTAGCGGAAGAGACCCAGTACTTC	CASNNLGLAEETQYF
TRBV7-9	15	TRBJ1-1	-	-	TGTGCCAGCAGCTTAGCCGCGGCCGGGAACACTGAAGCTTTCTTT	CASSLAAAGNTEAFF
TRBV5-1	14	TRBJ1-1	few	TRBD1	TGCGCCAGCCAGACAGGGGGCGCGTACACTGAAGCTTTCTTT	CASQTGGAYTEAFF
TRBV12-3/TRBV12-4	15	TRBJ1-4	-	-	TGTGCCAGCAGTTTAGCTTTCGCAACTAATGAAAAACTGTTTTTT	CASSLAFATNEKLFF
TRBV4-3	18	TRBJ2-1	-	TRBD2	TGCGCCAGCAGCCAAGATCGGACTAGCGGGGTCCTATACAATGAGCAGTTCTTC	CASSQDRTSGVLYNEQFF
TRBV25-1	12	TRBJ1-1	-	-	TGTGCCAGCAGCTCCGGACGGTTTGAAGCTTTCTTT	CASSSGRFEAFF
TRBV3-1	15	TRBJ1-2	-	-	TGTGCCAGCAGCCAAGAAGTGTGGCAGGGTCATGGCCACACCTTC	CASSQEVWQGHGHTF
TRBV4-3	15	TRBJ2-5	-	-	TGCGCCAGCAGCCAACGTTTGGACAGAGAAGAGACCCAGTACTTC	CASSQRLDREETQYF
TRBV5-5	15	TRBJ1-5	-	-	TGTGCCAGCAGCTTGGGGGTAGTAGGGCATCAGCCCCAGCATTTT	CASSLGVVGHQPQHF
TRBV7-2	14	TRBJ2-5	few	TRBD1	TGTGCCAGCACCCTGGGACAGGGTCAAGAGACCCAGTACTTC	CASTLGQGQETQYF
TRBV2	13	TRBJ2-5	-	-	TGTGCCAGCAGTGCTGGAGGGTTAGAGACCCAGTACTTC	CASSAGGLETQYF
TRBV29-1	13	TRBJ1-1	-	-	TGCAGCGTTTCCCGAGGGGGGTTCACTGAAGCTTTCTTT	CSVSRGGFTEAFF
TRBV20-1	14	TRBJ2-1	many	TRBD2	TGCAGTGCTAGTTTTAGCGGGAGACTTAATGAGCAGTTCTTC	CSASFSGRLNEQFF
TRBV21-1	13	TRBJ2-3	-	-	TGTGCCGATAACGACTCCTCCCCGGTTACGCAGTATTTT	CADNDSSPVTQYF
TRBV10-3	14	TRBJ2-7	-	-	TGTGCCATCAGTGAGTCGGGAGGGGGCGACGAGCAGTACTTC	CAISESGGGDEQYF
TRBV4-1	15	TRBJ1-6	-	-	TGCGCCAGCAGCCAAGAACGCAGGGCGAATTCACCCCTCCACTTT	CASSQERRANSPLHF
TRBV28	15	TRBJ2-1	few	-	TGTACCAGCAGTCCCCGGAGGGTCGTCGGCAATGAGCAGTTCTTC	CTSSPRRVVGNEQFF
TRBV9	17	TRBJ2-6	-	TRBD2	TGTGCCAGCAGCAAGAGCGGGGGCATCTCTGGGGCCAACGTCCTGACTTTC	CASSKSGGISGANVLTF
TRBV20-1	14	TRBJ2-1	-	-	TGCAGTGCTAGACTTCTAGAGGCGTGGAATGAGCAGTTCTTC	CSARLLEAWNEQFF
TRBV3-1	11	TRBJ2-5	-	-	TGTGCCAGCACGGGAAGAGAGACCCAGTACTTC	CASTGRETQYF
TRBV6-2/TRBV6-3	13	TRBJ2-2	medium-sized	-	TGTGCCAGCAGTGTGACGGACACCGGGGAGCTGTTTTTT	CASSVTDTGELFF
TRBV10-3	15	TRBJ2-1	-	-	TGTGCCATCAGTGAGTCCAGGGGTTCCTACAATGAGCAGTTCTTC	CAISESRGSYNEQFF
TRBV12-3/TRBV12-4	13	TRBJ1-4	few	TRBD1	TGTGCCAGCCACCAGGGGGCTGAAGAAAAACTGTTTTTT	CASHQGAEEKLFF
TRBV6-5	17	TRBJ2-1	-	TRBD2	TGTGCCAGCAGTTATCCTGGACTAGCGGGAGGTCTCAATGAGCAGTTCTTC	CASSYPGLAGGLNEQFF
TRBV15	15	TRBJ2-5	-	-	TGTGCCACCAGCAGGGATCCAGGGTGGCAAGAGACCCAGTACTTC	CATSRDPGWQETQYF
TRBV9	16	TRBJ2-7	few	-	TGTGCCAGCAGCGGAGTCGGAGACGGTAGCTCCTACGAGCAGTACTTC	CASSGVGDGSSYEQYF
TRBV13	15	TRBJ2-1	-	-	TGTGCCAGCAGCGACCGGGACACCGACTACAATGAGCAGTTCTTC	CASSDRDTDYNEQFF
TRBV6-1	14	TRBJ2-3	few	-	TGTGCCAGCAGTGAAGTGACCCTCACAGATACGCAGTATTTT	CASSEVTLTDTQYF
TRBV12-3/TRBV12-4	17	TRBJ2-1	-	-	TGTGCCAGCAGTTTGGGGAAACATCTAGCTTCGGACAATGAGCAGTTCTTC	CASSLGKHLASDNEQFF
TRBV13	15	TRBJ2-5	many	-	TGTGCCAGCAGCTCAAGGGGGGGCCAGCAAGAGACCCAGTACTTC	CASSSRGGQQETQYF
TRBV15	15	TRBJ2-5	few	-	TGTGCCACCAGCAGAGTCAGACGGGGAGCAGAGACCCAGTACTTC	CATSRVRRGAETQYF
TRBV12-3/TRBV12-4	14	TRBJ2-7	few	TRBD2	TGTGCCAGCAGTGGGGCCAGCGGGAGCGACGAGCAGTACTTC	CASSGASGSDEQYF
TRBV27	13	TRBJ1-5	many	-	TGTGCCAGTAGTTGGGGTAGCAATCAGCCCCAGCATTTT	CASSWGSNQPQHF